This T cell receptor (beta chain) was retrieved from a study of cytomegalovirus exposure and HLA in healthy donors. This clone occurred a few times. Its cognate antigen is unknown. General study points: In vitro, a few CMV-associated chains proved specific for CMV antigens. Other equally common chains were less clonally expanded than HLA-associated TCR beta chains, a later analysis showed.

This CDR3 comprises 11 residues. The V end was cut by 3 bases, the J end by 8 bases, with 4 bases between. CDR1 and CDR2 from the germline V gene are LNHDA and SQIVND (reference sequence). The primer mix had 60 Vbeta and 13 Jbeta primers. Assay: immunoSEQ multiplex PCR; the TCRdb copy retains only in-frame clones and omits some. The sample records about 140,000 clones, 65% to 90% being singletons. The receptor's source is a female donor in good health and CMV-seronegative. Sequencing input: PBMCs. J is TRBJ1-4 and V is TRBV19; D unclear. Written as DNA, the CDR3 is TGTGCCAGTAGTATGAGGGAAAAACTGTTTTTT. This encodes CASSMREKLFF.